This entry is about one T cell receptor (beta chain). The sample is drawn from a study of cytomegalovirus exposure and HLA in healthy donors. Produced via immunoSEQ multiplex PCR; TCRdb's table is partial and in-frame only. This sample has 160,000 or so clones; around 86% occur once, and the top ten carry approximately 2.5%. The germline V gene encodes CDR1 SQVTM and CDR2 ANQGSEA. The CDR3 totals 13 residues. Sequenced: PBMCs. This sequence joins TRBV29-1 and TRBJ1-1, with TRBD1 matching 7 bases. The origin of this receptor is a man between 18 and 29 years old in good health and CMV-seropositive. CDR3 in DNA: TGCAGTGGCGTCCGGACAGGAGACACTGAAGCTTTCTTT. Protein product: CSGVRTGDTEAFF.